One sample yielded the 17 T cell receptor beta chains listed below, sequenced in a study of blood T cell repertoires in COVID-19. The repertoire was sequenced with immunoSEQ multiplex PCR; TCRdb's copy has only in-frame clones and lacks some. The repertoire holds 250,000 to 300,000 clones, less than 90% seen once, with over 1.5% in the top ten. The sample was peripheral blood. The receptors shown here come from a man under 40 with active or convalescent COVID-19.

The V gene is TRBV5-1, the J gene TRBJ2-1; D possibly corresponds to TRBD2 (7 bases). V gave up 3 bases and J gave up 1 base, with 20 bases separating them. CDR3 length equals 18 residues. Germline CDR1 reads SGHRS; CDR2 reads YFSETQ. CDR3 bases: TGCGCCAGCAGCTCCAGGGGTCCGGGGGGAAGGTCCTACAATGAGCAGTTCTTC. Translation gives CASSSRGPGGRSYNEQFF.

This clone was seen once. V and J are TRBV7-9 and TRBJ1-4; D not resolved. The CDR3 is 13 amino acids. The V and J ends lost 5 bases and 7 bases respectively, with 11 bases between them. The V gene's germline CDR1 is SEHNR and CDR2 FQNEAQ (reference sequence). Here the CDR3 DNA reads TGTGCCAGCAGCCTCCCCCTCAGTGAAAAACTGTTTTTT. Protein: CASSLPLSEKLFF.

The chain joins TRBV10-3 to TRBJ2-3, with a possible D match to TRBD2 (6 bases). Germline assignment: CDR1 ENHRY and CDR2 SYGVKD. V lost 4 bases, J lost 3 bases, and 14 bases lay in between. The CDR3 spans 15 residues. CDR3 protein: CAISGGAGSTDTQYF. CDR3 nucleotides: TGTGCCATCAGTGGCGGCGCGGGGTCAACAGATACGCAGTATTTT.

CDR3 protein: CASSPTSTVLGSGANVLTF. The CDR3 bases are TGTGCCAGCAGTCCAACCTCGACAGTCCTCGGCTCTGGGGCCAACGTCCTGACTTTC. J is TRBJ2-6 and V is TRBV28; possible D gene TRBD1, 5 bases. With 5 bases removed from V and 0 bases from J, the gap between germline ends came to 20 bases. Looked up from germline, CDR1 is MDHEN and CDR2 is SYDVKM. The CDR3 totals 19 residues.

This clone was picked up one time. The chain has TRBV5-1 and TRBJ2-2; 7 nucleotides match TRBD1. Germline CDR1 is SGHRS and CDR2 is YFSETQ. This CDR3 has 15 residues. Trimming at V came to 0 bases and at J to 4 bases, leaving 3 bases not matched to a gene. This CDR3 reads CASSLVAGGTGELFF. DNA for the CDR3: TGCGCCAGCAGCTTGGTGGCAGGGGGCACCGGGGAGCTGTTTTTT.

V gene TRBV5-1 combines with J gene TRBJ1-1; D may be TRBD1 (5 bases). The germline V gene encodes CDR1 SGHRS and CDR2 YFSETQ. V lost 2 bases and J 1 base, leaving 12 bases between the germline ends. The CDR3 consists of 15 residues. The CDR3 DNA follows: TGCGCCAGCAGCTTCCAAGGGGCCGGGAACACTGAAGCTTTCTTT. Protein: CASSFQGAGNTEAFF.

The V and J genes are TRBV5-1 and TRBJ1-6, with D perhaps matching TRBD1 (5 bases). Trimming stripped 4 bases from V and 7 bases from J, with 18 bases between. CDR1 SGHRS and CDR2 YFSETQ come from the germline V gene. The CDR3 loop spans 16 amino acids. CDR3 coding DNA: TGCGCCAGCAGCGCCCAGGCGGGGCTGGAAAATTCACCCCTCCACTTT. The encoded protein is CASSAQAGLENSPLHF. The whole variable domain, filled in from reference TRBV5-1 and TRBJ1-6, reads KAGVTQTPRYLIKTRGQQVTLSCSPISGHRSVSWYQQTPGQGLQFLFEYFSETQRNKGNFPGRFSGRQFSNSRSEMNVSTLELGDSALYLCASSAQAGLENSPLHFGNGTRLTVT.

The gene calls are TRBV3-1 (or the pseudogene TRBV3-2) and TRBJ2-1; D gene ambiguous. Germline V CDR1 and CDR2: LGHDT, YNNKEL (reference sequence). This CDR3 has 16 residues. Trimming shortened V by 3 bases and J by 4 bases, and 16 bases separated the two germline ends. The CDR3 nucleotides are TGTGCCAGCAGCCACCCCACGCGGTACGATTACAATGAGCAGTTCTTC. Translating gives CASSHPTRYDYNEQFF.

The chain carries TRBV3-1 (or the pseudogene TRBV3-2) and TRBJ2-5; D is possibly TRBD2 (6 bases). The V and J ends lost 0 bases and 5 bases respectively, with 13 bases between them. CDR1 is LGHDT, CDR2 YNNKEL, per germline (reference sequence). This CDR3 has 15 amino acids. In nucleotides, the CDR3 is TGTGCCAGCAGCCAAGAAGGGGCTAGCGCGGAGACCCAGTACTTC. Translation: CASSQEGASAETQYF.

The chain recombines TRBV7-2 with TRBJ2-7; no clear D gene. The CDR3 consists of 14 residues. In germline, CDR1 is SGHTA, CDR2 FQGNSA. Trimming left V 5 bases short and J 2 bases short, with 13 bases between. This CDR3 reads CASSQFSGTYEQYF. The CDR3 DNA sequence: TGTGCCAGCAGCCAGTTCTCTGGCACCTACGAGCAGTACTTC.

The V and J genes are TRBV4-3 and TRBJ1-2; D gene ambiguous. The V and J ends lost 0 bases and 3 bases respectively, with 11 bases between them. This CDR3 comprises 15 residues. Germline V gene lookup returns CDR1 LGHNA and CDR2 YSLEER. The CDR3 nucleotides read TGCGCCAGCAGCCAAGAACCAGGCAATGACTATGGCTACACCTTC. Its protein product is CASSQEPGNDYGYTF.

As DNA, the CDR3 is TGCAGCGTTGAAGATAGATGGGGAGGGGGTTCTGAAAAACTGTTTTTT. The encoded protein is CSVEDRWGGGSEKLFF. V and J are TRBV29-1 and TRBJ1-4; D possibly corresponds to TRBD1 (6 bases). The germline CDR1 and CDR2 sequences are SQVTM and ANQGSEA. The CDR3 is made up of 16 amino acids. The V end was cut by 0 bases, the J end by 7 bases, with 18 bases between.

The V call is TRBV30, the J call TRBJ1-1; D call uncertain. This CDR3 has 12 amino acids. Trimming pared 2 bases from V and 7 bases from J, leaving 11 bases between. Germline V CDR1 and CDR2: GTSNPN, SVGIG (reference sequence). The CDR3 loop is CAWSPLRSEAFF. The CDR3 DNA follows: TGTGCCTGGAGTCCACTTCGGAGTGAAGCTTTCTTT.

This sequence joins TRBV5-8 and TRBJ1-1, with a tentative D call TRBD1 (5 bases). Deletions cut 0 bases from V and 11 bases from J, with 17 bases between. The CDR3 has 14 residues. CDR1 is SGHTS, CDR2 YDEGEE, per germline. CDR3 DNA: TGTGCCAGCAGCTTGGACAGGACCTCGACAGAGGCTTTCTTT. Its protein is CASSLDRTSTEAFF.

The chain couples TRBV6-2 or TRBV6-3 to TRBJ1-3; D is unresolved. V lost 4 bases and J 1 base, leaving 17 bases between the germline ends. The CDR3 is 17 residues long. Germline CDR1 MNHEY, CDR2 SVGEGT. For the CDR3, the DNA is TGTGCCAGCAGTTTCGGCGACGGCGGGAGGTCTGGAAACACCATATATTTT. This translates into CASSFGDGGRSGNTIYF.

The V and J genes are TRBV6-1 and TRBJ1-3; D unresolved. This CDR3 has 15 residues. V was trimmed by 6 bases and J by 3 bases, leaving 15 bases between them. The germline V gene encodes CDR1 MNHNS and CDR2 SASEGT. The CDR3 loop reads CASSYNSRGGNTIYF. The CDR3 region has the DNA TGTGCCAGCAGCTACAATAGCAGAGGTGGAAACACCATATATTTT.

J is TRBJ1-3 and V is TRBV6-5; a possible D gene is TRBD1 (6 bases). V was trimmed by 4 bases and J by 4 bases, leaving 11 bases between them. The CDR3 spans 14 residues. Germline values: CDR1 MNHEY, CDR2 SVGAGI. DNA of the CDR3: TGTGCCAGCAGTTCCGGGACACCGGGAAACACCATATATTTT. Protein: CASSSGTPGNTIYF.